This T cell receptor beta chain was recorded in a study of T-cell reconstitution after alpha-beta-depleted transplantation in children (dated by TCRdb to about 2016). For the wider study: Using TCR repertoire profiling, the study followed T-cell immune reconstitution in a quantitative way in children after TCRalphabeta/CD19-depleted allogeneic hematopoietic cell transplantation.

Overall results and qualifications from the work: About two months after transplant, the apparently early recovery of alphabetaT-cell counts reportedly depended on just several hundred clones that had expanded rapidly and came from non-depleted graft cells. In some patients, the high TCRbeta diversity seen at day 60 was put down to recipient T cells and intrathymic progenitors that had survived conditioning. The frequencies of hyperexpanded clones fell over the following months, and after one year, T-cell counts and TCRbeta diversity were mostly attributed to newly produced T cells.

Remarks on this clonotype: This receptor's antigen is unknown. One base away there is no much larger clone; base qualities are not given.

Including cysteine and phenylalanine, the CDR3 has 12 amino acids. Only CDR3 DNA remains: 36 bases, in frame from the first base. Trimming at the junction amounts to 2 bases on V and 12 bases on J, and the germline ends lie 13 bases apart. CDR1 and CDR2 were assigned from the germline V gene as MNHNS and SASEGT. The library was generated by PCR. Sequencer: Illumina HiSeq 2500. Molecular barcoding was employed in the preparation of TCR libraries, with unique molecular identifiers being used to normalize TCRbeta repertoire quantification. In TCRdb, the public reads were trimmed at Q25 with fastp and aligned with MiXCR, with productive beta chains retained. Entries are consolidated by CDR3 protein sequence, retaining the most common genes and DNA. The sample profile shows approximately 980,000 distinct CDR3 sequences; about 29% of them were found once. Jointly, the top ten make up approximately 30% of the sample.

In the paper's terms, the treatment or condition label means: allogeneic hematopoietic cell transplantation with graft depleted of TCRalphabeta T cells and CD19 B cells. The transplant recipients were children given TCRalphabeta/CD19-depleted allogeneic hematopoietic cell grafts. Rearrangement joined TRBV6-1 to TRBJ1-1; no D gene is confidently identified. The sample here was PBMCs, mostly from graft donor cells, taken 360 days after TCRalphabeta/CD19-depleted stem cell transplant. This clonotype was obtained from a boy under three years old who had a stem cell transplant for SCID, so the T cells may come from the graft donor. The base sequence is TGTGCCAGCAGTGAACTGGGTCTTTCATCTTTCTTT. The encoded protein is CASSELGLSSFF.